These 7 T cell receptor beta chains share one sample of origin, sequenced in a study of T cells in localized non-small cell lung cancer. Clones were sequenced by immunoSEQ multiplex PCR, and TCRdb holds only the in-frame ones, with some missing. The sample lists 12,000 to 15,000 clones; 80% to 85% were seen once. This material consisted of peripheral blood, taken before any cancer treatment. All receptors derive from a female donor older than 55 with stage I squamous cell lung carcinoma.

The rearrangement uses TRBV29-1 and TRBJ1-2; TRBD1 matches 9 bases. J lost 4 bases, V lost 6 bases, and 3 bases had no gene match. CDR1 is SQVTM and CDR2 is ANQGSEA in the germline V gene. CDR3 length: 12 residues. Written as DNA, the CDR3 is TGCAGCGTGGGGACAGGGAGCTATGGCTACACCTTC. Residues: CSVGTGSYGYTF.

J is TRBJ2-3 and V is TRBV7-2, with TRBD2 matching 12 bases. The trim removed 1 base at V and 5 bases at J, leaving 7 bases unmatched. CDR3 length equals 17 residues. Germline V gene lookup returns CDR1 SGHTA and CDR2 FQGNSA. The CDR3 DNA is TGTGCCAGCAGCTTAGTGGCTAGCGGGGGGGCGCAAGATACGCAGTATTTT. This codes for CASSLVASGGAQDTQYF.

The gene calls are TRBV10-3 and TRBJ2-7; no firm D call. The CDR3 has 17 amino acids. Germline V gene lookup returns CDR1 ENHRY and CDR2 SYGVKD. V shed 0 bases and J shed 0 bases, with 15 bases lying between them. The CDR3 sequence: CAISESLIRTSSYEQYF. The CDR3 DNA sequence: TGTGCCATCAGTGAGTCCCTTATCCGGACCTCCTCCTACGAGCAGTACTTC.

The chain has TRBV15 and TRBJ2-5, with 7 bases aligning to TRBD2. The germline V gene encodes CDR1 LNHNV and CDR2 YYDKDF (reference sequence). The J segment lost 2 bases and the V segment lost 5 bases, leaving 8 bases of the junction unmatched. The CDR3 spans 15 residues. Here the CDR3 reads CATSQRRRGQETQYF. The CDR3 bases are TGTGCCACCAGCCAAAGGAGGCGGGGGCAAGAGACCCAGTACTTC.

The DNA of the CDR3 is TGTGCCAGCACCCCCTGGGGACAGGGGGCCCACAATGAGCAGTTCTTC. This gives the protein CASTPWGQGAHNEQFF. The chain employs TRBV27 and TRBJ2-1, with 12 bases lining up with TRBD1. This CDR3 is 16 amino acids long. Per the germline V gene, CDR1 is MNHEY and CDR2 is SMNVEV (reference sequence). The ends lost 7 bases at V and 5 bases at J; junction bases unmatched: 9.

This rearrangement joins TRBV2 to TRBJ2-7, with D tentatively TRBD2 (5 bases). The CDR3 consists of 16 residues. Trimming removed 3 bases from V and 1 base from J, with 16 bases in between. Germline loops: CDR1 SNHLY, CDR2 FYNNEI. In DNA, the CDR3 is TGTGCCAGCAGTGAGGCGGGTCTTCCGGGGTCCTACGAGCAGTACTTC. Its translation is CASSEAGLPGSYEQYF.

This chain's CDR3 is CASSVVLQGAGGYTF. CDR3 coding DNA: TGTGCCAGCAGCGTCGTCCTCCAGGGGGCGGGTGGCTACACCTTC. This chain links TRBV6-1 with TRBJ1-2; 8 bases line up with TRBD1. With V trimmed by 6 bases and J by 7 bases, 13 bases remained unmatched. This CDR3 spans 15 amino acids. Germline-derived CDR1 and CDR2 are MNHNS and SASEGT.